These 3 T cell receptor beta chains originate from one sample sequenced in a study of T cells in lung cancer brain metastases. The table came from immunoSEQ multiplex PCR; TCRdb's copy has only in-frame clones and leaves some out. This sample has a few thousand clones, with 85% to 90% found just once. The sequencing sample was made of tumor tissue from the primary lung tumor. The receptor set was obtained from a man in his sixties with non-small cell lung cancer.

This chain connects TRBV19 to TRBJ2-7; D not certain. The CDR3 totals 13 residues. V was cut by 4 bases and J by 3 bases, with 10 bases left in between. Germline V gene sequence: CDR1 LNHDA, CDR2 SQIVND (reference sequence). CDR3 residues: CASSSGPFYEQYF. The CDR3 DNA is TGTGCCAGTAGTAGTGGCCCGTTCTACGAGCAGTACTTC.

The chain joins TRBV7-8 to TRBJ2-7; weak D call: TRBD1 (5 bases). The V gene lost 5 bases and the J gene lost 4 bases, with 12 bases spanning the gap. Germline loops: CDR1 SGHVS, CDR2 FQNEAQ. The CDR3 is 13 residues long. CDR3 region: CASSVTDTYEQYF. CDR3 nucleotides: TGTGCCAGCAGCGTGACGGACACTTACGAGCAGTACTTC.

The gene calls are TRBV9 and TRBJ1-6; D may be TRBD1 (5 bases). In germline, CDR1 is SGDLS, CDR2 YYNGEE. This CDR3 contains 14 residues. The V and J ends lost 2 bases and 6 bases respectively, with 9 bases between them. The CDR3 bases are TGTGCCAGCAGCGTCGGGACGGCTAATTCACCCCTCCACTTT. Protein product: CASSVGTANSPLHF.